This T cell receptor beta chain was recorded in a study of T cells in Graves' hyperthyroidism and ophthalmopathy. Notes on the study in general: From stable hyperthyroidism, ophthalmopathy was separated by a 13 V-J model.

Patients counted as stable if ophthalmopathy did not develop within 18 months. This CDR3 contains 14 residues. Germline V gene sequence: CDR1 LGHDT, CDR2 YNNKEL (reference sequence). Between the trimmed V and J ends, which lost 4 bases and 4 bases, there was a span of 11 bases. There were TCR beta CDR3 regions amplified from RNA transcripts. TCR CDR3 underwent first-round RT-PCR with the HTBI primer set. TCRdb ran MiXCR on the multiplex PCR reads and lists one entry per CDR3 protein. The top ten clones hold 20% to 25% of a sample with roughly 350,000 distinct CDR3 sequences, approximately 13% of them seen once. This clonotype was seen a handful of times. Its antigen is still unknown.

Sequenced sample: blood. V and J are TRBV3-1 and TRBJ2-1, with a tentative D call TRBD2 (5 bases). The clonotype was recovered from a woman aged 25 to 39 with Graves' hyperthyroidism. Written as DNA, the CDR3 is TGTGCCAGCAGCCGACTACGAGGGTACAATGAGCAGTTCTTC. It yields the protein CASSRLRGYNEQFF.